This TCR beta chain was recovered during a study of T cells in Graves' hyperthyroidism and ophthalmopathy (dated 2019 in TCRdb). Background on the whole study: To identify distinguishing TCR V-J signatures, a discovery cohort of about a hundred patients was used, comprising roughly 45 with Graves' ophthalmopathy and approximately 57 with stable Graves' hyperthyroidism. For training and testing, the 100 or so patients in the discovery cohort were randomly divided in a 7:3 ratio. TCR Vbeta CDR3 sequencing of fewer than 150 peripheral blood samples (approximately 44 ophthalmopathy, 75 to 80 hyperthyroidism and some 17 progressor patients) is reported in the paper. Whether ophthalmopathy could be predicted prospectively was tested in an independent validation cohort made up of 18 hyperthyroidism patients plus 17 patients who later progressed to ophthalmopathy. In addition, the study compared T-cell repertoires in thyroid tissue and in blood from roughly six Graves' hyperthyroidism patients. After blood sampling, hyperthyroidism patients were treated with methimazole at a starting dose of 30 mg daily, and ophthalmopathy patients were treated with high-dose intravenous methylprednisolone. Paper-wide results and their limitations: Sample size was not statistically predetermined, and investigators were not blinded to group allocation. Blood samples also contained most of the expanded thyroid clonotypes (frequency above 0.001), which suggests that blood repertoires may reflect thyroid immune responses. A model built on a 13 V-J signature distinguished ophthalmopathy from stable hyperthyroidism, reaching approximately 89% sensitivity and under 84% specificity in cross-validation and 80%/75% in testing. In validation, the model predicted progression to ophthalmopathy a median of 6.5 months before onset, with about 70% sensitivity and almost 75% specificity.

The CDR3 has 12 amino acids, counting the end cysteine and phenylalanine. Of the read, only the CDR3 DNA is kept; its 36 bases are in frame from base 1. Trimming takes 5 bases off V and 9 bases off J; junction bases not matched to a gene: 5. CDR1 SGHAT and CDR2 FQDESV were looked up in the germline V gene (reference sequence). The TCR beta CDR3 regions were amplified from the RNA transcripts. A first-round RT-PCR of the TCR CDR3 used the HTBI primer set with the Qiagen OneStep RT-PCR kit. The libraries were constructed in a second round of multiplex PCR and then size-selected and purified. Paired-end sequencing of the libraries was performed with 100 bp reads on an Illumina HiSeq2000. As for how the authors treated the data: SOAPnuke was used to process the raw data, removing reads that contained adapters or uncalled bases, had a mean Phred below 15, or lacked an exact match to the constant primer or identifier. COPE v1.2.5 was used to merge the high-quality paired reads, and each unique nucleotide sequence was defined as a clonotype. MiTCR v1.1 was used to align clonotypes to the IMGT TRBV, TRBD and TRBJ reference segments. The analysis was restricted to V-J combinations with a frequency above 0.0001, which together covered 99.2% of the repertoires. The TCS score was defined as the ratio of F50 (clonal expansion) to E x V (chaos), calculated using BLOSUM62-based TCRdist between CDR3 peptides within each V-J. Welch's t-statistics and random forest reduced 514 V-J features to 13, which were used in a naive Bayes classifier (R e1071). Thyroid-blood repertoire similarity was quantified with the Morisita-Horn index. TCRdb reran the public reads through fastp at Q25 and MiXCR, keeping productive beta chains. Under each unique CDR3 protein, matching rows form one entry showing the most common genes and DNA. The authors' filters were not applied to this entry. This sample gives about 95,000 distinct CDR3 sequences in total; approximately 42% of them show up just once. The ten largest account for 9.5% to 13% of the sample.

A patient counted as having stable Graves' hyperthyroidism if no progression to ophthalmopathy occurred over 18 months of follow-up. The hyperthyroidism patients were between 18 and 65 years old and newly diagnosed, with a disease duration of less than 2 months. Patients with uncontrolled infections, other autoimmune diseases, pregnancy or lactation were excluded. Diagnoses were established on the basis of clinical symptoms, serum thyroxine and TRAb, thyroid ultrasound, and orbital computed tomography. Total RNA was extracted with Trizol reagent, and quality was checked on an Agilent 2100 Bioanalyzer. A word on this clonotype: There is no known antigen for this receptor. No much larger clone exists at a distance of one base, and base qualities are not known.

The material sequenced was peripheral blood or thyroid tissue (not recorded which). The chain uses TRBV11-1 and TRBJ1-2; 8 bases in between match TRBD1. This receptor was obtained from a woman in her thirties with Graves' hyperthyroidism. The CDR3 reads CASSPQGASYTF. Here is the DNA: TGTGCCAGCAGCCCTCAGGGGGCCAGCTACACCTTC.